The entry below describes one T cell receptor (beta chain). The CDR3 covers 16 residues. Germline lookup yields CDR1 SGHNT and CDR2 YYREEE (reference sequence). Deletions cut 2 bases from V and 0 bases from J, with 13 bases between. The assay was immunoSEQ multiplex PCR, and TCRdb's table has in-frame clones only and misses some. The data hold tens of thousands of clones, with about 91% observed a single time. This specimen comes from a study of blood T cell repertoires in COVID-19. Study summary: Sites in the United States, Italy and Spain provided acute and convalescent COVID-19 samples.

Sequenced input: peripheral blood. The chain couples TRBV5-4 to TRBJ2-3; D gene unclear. The receptor was isolated from a human donor with active COVID-19. The donor label of this sample is uncertain. The CDR3 loop reads CASSFDHERSTDTQYF. CDR3 nucleotide sequence: TGTGCCAGCAGCTTTGATCACGAGAGGAGCACAGATACGCAGTATTTT.